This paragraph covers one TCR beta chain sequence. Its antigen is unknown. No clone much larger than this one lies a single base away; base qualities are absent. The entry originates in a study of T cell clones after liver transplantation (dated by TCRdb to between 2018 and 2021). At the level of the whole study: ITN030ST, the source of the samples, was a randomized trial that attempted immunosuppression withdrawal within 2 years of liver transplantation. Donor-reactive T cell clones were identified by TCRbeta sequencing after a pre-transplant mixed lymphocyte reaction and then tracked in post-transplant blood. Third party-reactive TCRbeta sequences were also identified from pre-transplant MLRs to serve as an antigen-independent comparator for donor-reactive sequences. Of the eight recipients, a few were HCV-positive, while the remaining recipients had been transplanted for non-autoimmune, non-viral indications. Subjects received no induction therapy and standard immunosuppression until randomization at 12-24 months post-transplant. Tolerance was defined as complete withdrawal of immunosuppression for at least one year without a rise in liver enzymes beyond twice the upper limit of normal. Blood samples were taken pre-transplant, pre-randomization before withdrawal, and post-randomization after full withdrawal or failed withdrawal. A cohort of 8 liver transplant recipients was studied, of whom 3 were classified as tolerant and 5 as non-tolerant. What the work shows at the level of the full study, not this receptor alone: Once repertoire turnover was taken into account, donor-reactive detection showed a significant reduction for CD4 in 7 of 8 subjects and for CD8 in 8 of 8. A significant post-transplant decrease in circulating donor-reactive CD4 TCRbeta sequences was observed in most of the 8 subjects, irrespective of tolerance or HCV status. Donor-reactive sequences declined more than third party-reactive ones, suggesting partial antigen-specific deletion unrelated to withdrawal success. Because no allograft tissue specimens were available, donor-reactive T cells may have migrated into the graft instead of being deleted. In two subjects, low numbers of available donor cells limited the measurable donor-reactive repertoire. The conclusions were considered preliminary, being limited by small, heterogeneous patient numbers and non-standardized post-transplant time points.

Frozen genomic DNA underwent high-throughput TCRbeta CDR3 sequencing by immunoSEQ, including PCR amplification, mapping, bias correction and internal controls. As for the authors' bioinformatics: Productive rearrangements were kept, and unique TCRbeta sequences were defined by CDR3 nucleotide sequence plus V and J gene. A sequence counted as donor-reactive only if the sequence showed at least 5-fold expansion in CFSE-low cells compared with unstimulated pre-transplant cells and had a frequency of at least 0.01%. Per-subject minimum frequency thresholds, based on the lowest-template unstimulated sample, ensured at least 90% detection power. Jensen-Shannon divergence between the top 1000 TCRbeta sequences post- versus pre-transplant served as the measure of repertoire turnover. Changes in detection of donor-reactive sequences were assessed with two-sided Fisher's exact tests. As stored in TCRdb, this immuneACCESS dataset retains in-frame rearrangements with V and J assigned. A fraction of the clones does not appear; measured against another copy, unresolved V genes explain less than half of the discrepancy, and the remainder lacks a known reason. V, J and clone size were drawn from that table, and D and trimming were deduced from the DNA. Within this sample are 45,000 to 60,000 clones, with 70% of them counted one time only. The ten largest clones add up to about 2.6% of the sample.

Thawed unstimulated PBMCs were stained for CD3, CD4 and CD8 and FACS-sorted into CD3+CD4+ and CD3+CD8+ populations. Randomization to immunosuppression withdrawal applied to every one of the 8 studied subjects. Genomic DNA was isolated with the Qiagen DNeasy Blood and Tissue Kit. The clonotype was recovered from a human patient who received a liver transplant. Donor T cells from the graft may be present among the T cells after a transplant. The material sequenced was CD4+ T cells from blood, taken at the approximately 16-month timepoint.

The CDR3 protein sequence reads: CASSPPLAGYNEQFF. Read as DNA, the sequence is TGTGCCAGCTCACCACCTCTAGCGGGGTACAATGAGCAGTTCTTC. Recombination connected TRBV18 to TRBJ2-1, with 9 central nucleotides matching TRBD2. V trim: 0 bases; J trim: 4 bases; unmatched bases: 1. According to the germline V gene, CDR1 reads KGHSH and CDR2 reads LQKENI. The CDR3, cysteine through phenylalanine, is 15 amino acids long. The entry retains the CDR3 DNA only, 45 bases that are in frame from base 1.